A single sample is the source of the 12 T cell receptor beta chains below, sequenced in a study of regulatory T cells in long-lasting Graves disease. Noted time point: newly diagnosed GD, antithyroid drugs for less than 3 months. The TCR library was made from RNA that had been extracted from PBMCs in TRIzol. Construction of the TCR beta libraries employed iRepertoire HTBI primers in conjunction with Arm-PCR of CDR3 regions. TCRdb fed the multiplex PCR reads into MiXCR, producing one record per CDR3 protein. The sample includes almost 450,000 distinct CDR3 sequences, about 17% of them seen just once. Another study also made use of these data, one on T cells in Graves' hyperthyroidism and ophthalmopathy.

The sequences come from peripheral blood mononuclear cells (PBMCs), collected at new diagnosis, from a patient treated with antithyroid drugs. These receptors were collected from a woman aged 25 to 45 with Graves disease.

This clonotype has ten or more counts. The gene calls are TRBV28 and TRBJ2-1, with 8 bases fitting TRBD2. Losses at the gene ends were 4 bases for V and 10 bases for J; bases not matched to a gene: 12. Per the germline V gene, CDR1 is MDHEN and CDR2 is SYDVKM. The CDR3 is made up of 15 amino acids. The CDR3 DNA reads TGTGCCAGCAGTTCCTCCGGGGGGGCGGGTCTGGAGCAGTTCTTC. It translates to CASSSSGGAGLEQFF.

CDR3 residues: CASSKGGNRSSYNSPLHF. DNA of the CDR3: TGTGCCAGCAGCAAAGGGGGGAATAGGAGCTCCTATAATTCACCCCTCCACTTT. The rearrangement joins TRBV6-1 to TRBJ1-6; D is possibly TRBD1 (6 bases). Trimming pared 6 bases from V and 0 bases from J, leaving 18 bases between. The germline CDR1 and CDR2 sequences are MNHNS and SASEGT. The CDR3 spans 18 residues.

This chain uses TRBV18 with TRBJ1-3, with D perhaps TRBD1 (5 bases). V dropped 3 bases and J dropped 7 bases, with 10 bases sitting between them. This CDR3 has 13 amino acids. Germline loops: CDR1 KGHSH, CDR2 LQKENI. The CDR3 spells CASSPVGANTIYF. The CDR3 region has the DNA TGTGCCAGCTCACCCGTCGGGGCGAACACCATATATTTT.

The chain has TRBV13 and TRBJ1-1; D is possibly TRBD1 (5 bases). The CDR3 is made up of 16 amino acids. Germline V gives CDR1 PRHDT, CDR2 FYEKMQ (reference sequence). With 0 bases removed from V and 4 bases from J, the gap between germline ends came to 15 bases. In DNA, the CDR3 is TGTGCCAGCAGCTTAGGTGGGGCGGGGACGGGCACTGAAGCTTTCTTT. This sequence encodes CASSLGGAGTGTEAFF.

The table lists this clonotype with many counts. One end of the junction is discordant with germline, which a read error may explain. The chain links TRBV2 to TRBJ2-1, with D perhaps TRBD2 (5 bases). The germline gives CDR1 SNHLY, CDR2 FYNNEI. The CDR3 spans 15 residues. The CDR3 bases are TGCGCCAGCAGCCAAGAGCGGAGCTCCTACAATGAGCAGTTCTTC. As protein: CASSQERSSYNEQFF.

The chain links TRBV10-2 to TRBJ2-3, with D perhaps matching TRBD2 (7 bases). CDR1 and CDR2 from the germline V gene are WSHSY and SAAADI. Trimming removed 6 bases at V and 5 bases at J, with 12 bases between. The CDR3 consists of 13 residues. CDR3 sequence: CASRRGAGDTQYF. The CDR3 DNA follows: TGCGCCAGCAGACGGGGGGCGGGAGATACGCAGTATTTT.

CDR3 DNA: TGTGCCAGTAGGCCTTATGGCGGAGATAATGAAAAACTGTTTTTT. It is translated as CASRPYGGDNEKLFF. This rearrangement joins TRBV19 to TRBJ1-4; no definite D call. The CDR3 extends over 15 amino acids. V dropped 6 bases and J dropped 4 bases, with 15 bases sitting between them. From germline, CDR1 is LNHDA and CDR2 SQIVND (reference sequence).

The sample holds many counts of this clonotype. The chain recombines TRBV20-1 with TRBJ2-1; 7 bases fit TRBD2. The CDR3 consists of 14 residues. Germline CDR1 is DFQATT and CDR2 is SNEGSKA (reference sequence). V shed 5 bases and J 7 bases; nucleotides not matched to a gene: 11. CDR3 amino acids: CSARKPWGGNEQFF. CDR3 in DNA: TGCAGTGCTCGCAAACCTTGGGGGGGGAATGAGCAGTTCTTC.

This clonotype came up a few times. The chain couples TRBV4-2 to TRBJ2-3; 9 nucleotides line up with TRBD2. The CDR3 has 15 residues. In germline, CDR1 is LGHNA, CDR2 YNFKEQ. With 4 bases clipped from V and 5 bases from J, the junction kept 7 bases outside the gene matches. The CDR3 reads CASSLGREGGDTQYF. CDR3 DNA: TGTGCCAGCAGCCTTGGGCGGGAGGGTGGAGATACGCAGTATTTT.

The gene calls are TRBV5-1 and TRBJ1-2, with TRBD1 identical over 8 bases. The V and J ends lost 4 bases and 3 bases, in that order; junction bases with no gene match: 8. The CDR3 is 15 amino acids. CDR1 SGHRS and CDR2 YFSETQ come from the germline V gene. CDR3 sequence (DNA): TGCGCCAGCAGCCCGGACAGGGTCCTGGACTATGGCTACACCTTC. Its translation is CASSPDRVLDYGYTF.

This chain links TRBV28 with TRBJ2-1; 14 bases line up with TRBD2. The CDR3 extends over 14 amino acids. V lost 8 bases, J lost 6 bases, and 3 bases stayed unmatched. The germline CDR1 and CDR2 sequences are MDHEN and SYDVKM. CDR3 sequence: CASLGTSGSNEQFF. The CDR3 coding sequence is TGTGCCAGCTTGGGGACTAGCGGGAGCAATGAGCAGTTCTTC.

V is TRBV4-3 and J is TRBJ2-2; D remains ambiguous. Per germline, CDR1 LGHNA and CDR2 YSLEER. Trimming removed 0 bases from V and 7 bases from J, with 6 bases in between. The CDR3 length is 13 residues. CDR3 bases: TGCGCCAGCAGCCAAGATAGGAACGGGGAGCTGTTTTTT. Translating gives CASSQDRNGELFF.